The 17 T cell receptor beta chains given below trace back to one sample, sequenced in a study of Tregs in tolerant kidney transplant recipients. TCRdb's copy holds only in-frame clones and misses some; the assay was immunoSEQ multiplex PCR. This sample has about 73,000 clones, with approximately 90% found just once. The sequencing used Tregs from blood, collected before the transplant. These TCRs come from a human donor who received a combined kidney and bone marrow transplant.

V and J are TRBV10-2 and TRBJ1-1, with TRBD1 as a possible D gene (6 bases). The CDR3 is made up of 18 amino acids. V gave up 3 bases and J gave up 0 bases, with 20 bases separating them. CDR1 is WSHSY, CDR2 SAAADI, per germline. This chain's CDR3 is CASSDYGGKVVLNTEAFF. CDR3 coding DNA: TGCGCCAGCAGTGATTATGGGGGCAAAGTCGTCCTGAACACTGAAGCTTTCTTT.

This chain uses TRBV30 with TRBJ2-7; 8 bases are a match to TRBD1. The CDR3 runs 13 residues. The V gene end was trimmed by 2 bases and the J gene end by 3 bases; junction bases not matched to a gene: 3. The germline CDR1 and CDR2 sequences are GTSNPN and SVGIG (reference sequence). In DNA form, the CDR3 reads TGTGCCTGGAGTCTGGACAGGGACTACGAGCAGTACTTC. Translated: CAWSLDRDYEQYF.

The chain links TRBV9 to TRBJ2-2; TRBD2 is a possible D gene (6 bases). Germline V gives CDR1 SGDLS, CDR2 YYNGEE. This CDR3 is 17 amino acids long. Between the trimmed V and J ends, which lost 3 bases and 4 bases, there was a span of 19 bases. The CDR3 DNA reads TGTGCCAGCAGCGCCCGGGACTCGGAGTCGAGCACCGGGGAGCTGTTTTTT. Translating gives CASSARDSESSTGELFF.

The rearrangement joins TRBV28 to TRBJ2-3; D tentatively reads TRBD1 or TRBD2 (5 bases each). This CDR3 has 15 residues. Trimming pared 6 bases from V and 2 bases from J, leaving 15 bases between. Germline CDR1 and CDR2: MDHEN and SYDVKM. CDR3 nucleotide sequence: TGTGCCAGCAGCCCCTCCGGGACCACCACAGATACGCAGTATTTT. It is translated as CASSPSGTTTDTQYF.

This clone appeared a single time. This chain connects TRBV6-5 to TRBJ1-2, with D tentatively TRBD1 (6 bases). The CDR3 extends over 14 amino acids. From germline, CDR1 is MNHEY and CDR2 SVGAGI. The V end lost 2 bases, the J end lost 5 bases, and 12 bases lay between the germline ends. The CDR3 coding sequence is TGTGCCAGCAGTTACGGGGGCGCCATTTATGGCTACACCTTC. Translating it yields CASSYGGAIYGYTF.

CDR3 protein: CASSLAGGSGETQYF. Written as DNA, the CDR3 is TGTGCCAGCAGCTTAGCGGGCGGGAGTGGTGAGACCCAGTACTTC. The chain employs TRBV7-2 and TRBJ2-5; 7 bases agree with TRBD2. The CDR3 sequence is 15 residues long. V was pared by 0 bases and J by 5 bases, with 6 bases of the junction left unmatched. Looked up from germline, CDR1 is SGHTA and CDR2 is FQGNSA.

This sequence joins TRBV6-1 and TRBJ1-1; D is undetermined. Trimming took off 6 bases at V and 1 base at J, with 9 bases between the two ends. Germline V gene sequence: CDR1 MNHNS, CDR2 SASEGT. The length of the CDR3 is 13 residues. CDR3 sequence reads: CASSRFGNTEAFF. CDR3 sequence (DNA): TGTGCCAGCAGCCGGTTCGGGAACACTGAAGCTTTCTTT.

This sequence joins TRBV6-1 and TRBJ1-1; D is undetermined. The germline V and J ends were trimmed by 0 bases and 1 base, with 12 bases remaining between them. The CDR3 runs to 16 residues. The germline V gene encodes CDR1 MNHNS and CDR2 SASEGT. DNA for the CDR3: TGTGCCAGCAGTGAAGCCCTCCAGGTTCCGAACACTGAAGCTTTCTTT. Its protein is CASSEALQVPNTEAFF.

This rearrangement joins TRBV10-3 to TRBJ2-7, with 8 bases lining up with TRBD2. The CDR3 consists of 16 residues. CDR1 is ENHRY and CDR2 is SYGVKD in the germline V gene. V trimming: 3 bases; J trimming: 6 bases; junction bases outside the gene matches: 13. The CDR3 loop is CAISEKGTSQVGEQYF. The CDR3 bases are TGTGCCATCAGTGAAAAGGGGACTAGTCAAGTCGGCGAGCAGTACTTC.

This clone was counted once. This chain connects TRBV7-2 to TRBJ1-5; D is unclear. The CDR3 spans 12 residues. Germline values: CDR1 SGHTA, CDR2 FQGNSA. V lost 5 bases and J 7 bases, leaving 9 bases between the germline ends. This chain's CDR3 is CASSNLPQPQHF. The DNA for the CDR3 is TGTGCCAGCAGCAACCTCCCGCAGCCCCAGCATTTT.

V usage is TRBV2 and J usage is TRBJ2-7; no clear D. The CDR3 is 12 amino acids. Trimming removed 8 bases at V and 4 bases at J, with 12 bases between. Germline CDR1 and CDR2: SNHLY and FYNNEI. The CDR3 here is CASLPRSYEQYF. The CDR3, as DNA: TGTGCCAGCCTGCCTAGGTCTTACGAGCAGTACTTC.

CDR3 DNA sequence: TGTGCCAGCAGTTCCAGACAGGGGGCAATCTATGGCTACACCTTC. It yields the protein CASSSRQGAIYGYTF. The chain employs TRBV28 and TRBJ1-2; the match to TRBD1 covers 10 bases. With V trimmed by 4 bases and J by 4 bases, 6 bases remained unmatched. Germline V gene sequence: CDR1 MDHEN, CDR2 SYDVKM. The CDR3 sequence is 15 residues long.

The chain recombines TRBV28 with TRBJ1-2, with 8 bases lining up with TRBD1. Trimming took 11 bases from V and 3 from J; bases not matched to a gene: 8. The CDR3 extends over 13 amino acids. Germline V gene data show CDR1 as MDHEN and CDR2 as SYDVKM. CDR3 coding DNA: TGTGCCGGCTCCGGACAGGGATACTATGGCTACACCTTC. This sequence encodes CAGSGQGYYGYTF.

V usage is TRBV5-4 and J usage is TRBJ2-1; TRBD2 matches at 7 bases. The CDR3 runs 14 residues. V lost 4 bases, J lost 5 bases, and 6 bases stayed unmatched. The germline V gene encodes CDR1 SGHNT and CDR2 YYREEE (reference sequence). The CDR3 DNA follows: TGTGCCAGCAGCCGCGGTGCGGGGGACAATGAGCAGTTCTTC. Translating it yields CASSRGAGDNEQFF. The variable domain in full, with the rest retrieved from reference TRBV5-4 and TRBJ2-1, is ETGVTQSPTHLIKTRGQQVTLRCSSQSGHNTVSWYQQALGQGPQFIFQYYREEENGRGNFPPRFSGLQFPNYSSELNVNALELDDSALYLCASSRGAGDNEQFFGPGTRLTVL.

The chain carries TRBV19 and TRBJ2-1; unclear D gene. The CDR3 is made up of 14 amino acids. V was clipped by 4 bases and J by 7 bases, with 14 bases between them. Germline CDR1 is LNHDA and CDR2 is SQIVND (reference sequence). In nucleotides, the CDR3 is TGTGCCAGTAGTAATAGAGGCTTGAATAATGAGCAGTTCTTC. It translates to CASSNRGLNNEQFF. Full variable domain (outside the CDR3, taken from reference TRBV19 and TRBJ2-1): DGGITQSPKYLFRKEGQNVTLSCEQNLNHDAMYWYRQDPGQGLRLIYYSQIVNDFQKGDIAEGYSVSREKKESFPLTVTSAQKNPTAFYLCASSNRGLNNEQFFGPGTRLTVL.

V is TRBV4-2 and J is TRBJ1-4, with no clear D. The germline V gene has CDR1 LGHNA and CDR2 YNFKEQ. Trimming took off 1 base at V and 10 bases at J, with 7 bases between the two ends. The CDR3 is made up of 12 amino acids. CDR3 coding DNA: TGTGCCAGCAGCCAAGTTGAAGGAAAACTGTTTTTT. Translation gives CASSQVEGKLFF.

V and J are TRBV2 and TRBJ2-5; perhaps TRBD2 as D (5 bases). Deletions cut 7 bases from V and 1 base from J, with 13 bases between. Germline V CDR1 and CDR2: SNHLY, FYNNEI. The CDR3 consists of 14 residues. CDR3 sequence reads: CASNLLVSQETQYF. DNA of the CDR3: TGTGCCAGCAACCTACTAGTAAGCCAAGAGACCCAGTACTTC.